This T cell receptor (beta chain) was sequenced during a study of regulatory T cells in long-lasting Graves disease. Noted time point: newly diagnosed GD, antithyroid drugs for less than 3 months. From RNA extracted from PBMCs, the TCR library was made. For TCR beta, libraries came from iRepertoire HTBI primers and Arm-PCR of CDR3 regions. TCRdb redid the calling of the multiplex PCR reads with MiXCR, one entry per CDR3 protein. The table shows roughly 560,000 distinct CDR3 sequences, with around 12% occurring only once. This clonotype was found many times. Its antigen is undetermined. V lost 4 bases, J lost 7 bases, and 14 bases lay in between. CDR3 length: 14 residues. The V gene's germline CDR1 is SGHRS and CDR2 YFSETQ. Study-level results: The sample size was small, and this may have reduced accuracy.

These data are also associated with another study on T cells in Graves' hyperthyroidism and ophthalmopathy.

The rearrangement joins TRBV5-1 to TRBJ2-2; D gene unclear. The TCR sequence derives from a woman younger than 45 with Graves disease. Sequencing was performed on peripheral blood mononuclear cells (PBMCs), taken at new diagnosis, from a patient treated with antithyroid drugs. This CDR3 is CASSHGPEGGELFF. Here the CDR3 DNA reads TGCGCCAGCAGCCATGGACCCGAAGGCGGGGAGCTGTTTTTT. Full variable domain (remainder filled in from reference TRBV5-1 and TRBJ2-2): KAGVTQTPRYLIKTRGQQVTLSCSPISGHRSVSWYQQTPGQGLQFLFEYFSETQRNKGNFPGRFSGRQFSNSRSEMNVSTLELGDSALYLCASSHGPEGGELFFGEGSRLTVL.